This T cell receptor (beta chain) was identified during a study of blood T cell repertoires in COVID-19. At the level of the study: Sites in the United States, Italy and Spain provided acute and convalescent COVID-19 samples. Sources were T cells, B-cell-depleted T cells, or PBMCs; the material itself was cDNA or gDNA.

Original methodology: Reference gene primer amplification in the assay estimated nucleated cell counts. Clones were read by immunoSEQ multiplex PCR, and TCRdb kept only the in-frame ones, dropping some. V, J and clone size are those of that table, while D and trimming were read from the DNA. Of some 160,000 clones in the sample, more than 75% were seen once. V dropped 4 bases and J dropped 0; count of bases not matched to a gene: 13. Germline assignment: CDR1 SNHLY and CDR2 FYNNEI. This CDR3 is built from 18 residues. The gene calls are TRBV2 and TRBJ2-7; 9 positions agree with TRBD2. This TCR was sampled from a man in his sixties with acute or convalescent COVID-19. The sequenced sample was peripheral blood. The CDR3 sequence is CASSVGASSGASSYEQYF. The CDR3 nucleotides are TGTGCCAGCAGTGTTGGGGCCTCTAGCGGGGCCAGCTCCTACGAGCAGTACTTC. The whole variable domain, remainder taken from reference TRBV2 and TRBJ2-7, is EPEVTQTPSHQVTQMGQEVILRCVPISNHLYFYWYRQILGQKVEFLVSFYNNEISEKSEIFDDQFSVERPDGSNFTLKIRSTKLEDSAMYFCASSVGASSGASSYEQYFGPGTRLTVT.